This TCR beta chain was identified during a study of CD4+ T cells in melanoma (dated by TCRdb to between 2021 and 2024). Background on the whole study: The study investigated neoantigen-specific CD4+ T cells in human melanoma.

By share, this clone ranks as medium-sized (0.01 to 0.1%). Its antigen is currently not known. Per-base quality was not reported, and no clone a single base away is much larger than it. CDR1 and CDR2 are read off the germline V gene as KGHSH and LQKENI. Trimmed from V: 6 bases; trimmed from J: 6 bases; junction bases lacking a gene match: 14. Including the terminal cysteine and phenylalanine, the CDR3 comprises 15 residues. Only the CDR3 DNA is retained, 45 bases long and in frame from the first base. Libraries were made using the immunoSEQ multiplex PCR assay. TCRdb took this table from immuneACCESS and kept in-frame rearrangements with V and J called. Such tables lack part of the clones; where checked against another copy, unresolved V genes explain under half of the gap, and the rest is unexplained. The sample table shows 9,600 or so clones, and roughly three quarters are seen once. The ten largest clones capture around 19% of the sample.

Beyond this particular receptor, the publication reports: The report described a correlation between neoantigen-specific CD4+ T cells and the function of CD8+ T cells, macrophages and B cells. According to the report, neoantigen-specific CD4+ T cells in melanoma displayed diverse differentiation states.

The donors were melanoma patients. The sequence was collected from a human donor with melanoma. The chain is assembled from TRBV18 and TRBJ2-7, and TRBD2 aligns with 7 junction nucleotides. Sequenced input: peripheral blood. CDR3 loop: CASSLRGESVGEQYF. The nucleotides read TGTGCCAGCTCCCTCCGGGGGGAGAGCGTGGGCGAGCAGTACTTC.